This T cell receptor beta chain was retrieved from a study of shared clonotypes between healthy human individuals. Method: immunoSEQ multiplex PCR; TCRdb's copy keeps in-frame clones and lacks some. The top ten hold roughly 1.7% of the sample, which has over 2,000,000 clones, 93% seen once. Naive CD8 isolation took CD45RO-negative cells positively selected for CCR7 and excluded terminally differentiated effector memory CD45RA+ cells. This clone was seen a handful of times. The V and J ends lost 0 bases and 2 bases, in that order; junction bases with no gene match: 1. This CDR3 has 15 residues. Looked up from germline, CDR1 is SGDLS and CDR2 is YYNGEE.

The sequencing sample was made of naive CD8+ T cells from PBMCs. This TCR derives from a man aged 18 to 30 in good health. Some clones in this sample may be carry-over from other donors' samples. This chain uses TRBV9 with TRBJ2-3; 9 nucleotides line up with TRBD2. The CDR3 reads CASSVGGRATDTQYF. CDR3 nucleotides: TGTGCCAGCAGCGTAGGCGGGAGGGCCACAGATACGCAGTATTTT.